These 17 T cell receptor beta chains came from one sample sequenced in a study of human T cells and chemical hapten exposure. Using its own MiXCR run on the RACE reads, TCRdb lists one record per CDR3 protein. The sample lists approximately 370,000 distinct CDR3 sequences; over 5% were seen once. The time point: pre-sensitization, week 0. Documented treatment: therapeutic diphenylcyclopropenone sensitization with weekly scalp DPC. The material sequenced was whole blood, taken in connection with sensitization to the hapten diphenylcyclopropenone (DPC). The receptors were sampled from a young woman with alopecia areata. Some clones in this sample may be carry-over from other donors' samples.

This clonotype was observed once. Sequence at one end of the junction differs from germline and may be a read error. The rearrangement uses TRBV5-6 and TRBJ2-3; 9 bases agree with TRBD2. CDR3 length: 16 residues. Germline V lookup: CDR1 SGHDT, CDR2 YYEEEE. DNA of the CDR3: TGTGCCTGCAGCTCGGCCGGGACTAGCCTGGCAGATACGCAGTATTTT. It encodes CACSSAGTSLADTQYF.

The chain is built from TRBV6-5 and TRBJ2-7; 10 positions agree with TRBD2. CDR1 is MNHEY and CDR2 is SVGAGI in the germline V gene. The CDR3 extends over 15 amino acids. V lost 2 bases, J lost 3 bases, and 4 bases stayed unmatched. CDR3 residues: CASSYGGTSDYEQYF. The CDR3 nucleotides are TGTGCCAGCAGTTACGGAGGGACTAGCGACTACGAGCAGTACTTC.

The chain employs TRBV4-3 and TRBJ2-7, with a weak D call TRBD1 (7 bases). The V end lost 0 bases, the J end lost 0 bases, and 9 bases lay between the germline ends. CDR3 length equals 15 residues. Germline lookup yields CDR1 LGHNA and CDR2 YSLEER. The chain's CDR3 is CASSQDRGDSYEQYF. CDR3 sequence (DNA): TGCGCCAGCAGCCAAGACAGGGGGGACTCCTACGAGCAGTACTTC.

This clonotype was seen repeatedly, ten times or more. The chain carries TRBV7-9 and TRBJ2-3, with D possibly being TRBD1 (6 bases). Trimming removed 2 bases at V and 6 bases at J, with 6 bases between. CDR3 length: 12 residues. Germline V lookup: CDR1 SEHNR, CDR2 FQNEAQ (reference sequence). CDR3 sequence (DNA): TGTGCCAGCAGCTTAACAGGGGATACGCAGTATTTT. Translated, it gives CASSLTGDTQYF.

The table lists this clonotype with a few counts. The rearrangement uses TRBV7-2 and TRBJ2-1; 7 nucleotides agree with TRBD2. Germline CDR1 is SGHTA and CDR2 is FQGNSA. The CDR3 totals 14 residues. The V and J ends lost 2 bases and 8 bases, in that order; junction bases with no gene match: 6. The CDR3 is CASSLSLAADEQFF. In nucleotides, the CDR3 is TGTGCCAGCAGCTTAAGCCTAGCGGCGGATGAGCAGTTCTTC.

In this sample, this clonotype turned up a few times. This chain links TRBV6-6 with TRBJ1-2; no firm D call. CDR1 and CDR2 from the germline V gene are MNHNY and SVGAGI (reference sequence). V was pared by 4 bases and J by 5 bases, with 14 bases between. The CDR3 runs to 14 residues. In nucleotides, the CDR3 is TGTGCCAGCAGTTTATTGGGTCTTTTTTATGGCTACACCTTC. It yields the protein CASSLLGLFYGYTF.

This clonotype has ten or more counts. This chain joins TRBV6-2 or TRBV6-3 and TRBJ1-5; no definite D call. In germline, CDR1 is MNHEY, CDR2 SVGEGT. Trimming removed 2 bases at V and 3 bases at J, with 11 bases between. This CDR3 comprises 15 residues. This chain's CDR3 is CASSYEELVNQPQHF. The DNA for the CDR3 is TGTGCCAGCAGTTACGAGGAATTGGTCAATCAGCCCCAGCATTTT.

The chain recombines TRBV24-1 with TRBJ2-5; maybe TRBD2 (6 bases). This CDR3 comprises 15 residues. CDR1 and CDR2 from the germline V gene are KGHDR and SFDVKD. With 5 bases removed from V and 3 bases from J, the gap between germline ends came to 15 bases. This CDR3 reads CATSGRGAGEETQYF. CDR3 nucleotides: TGTGCCACCAGTGGCCGCGGGGCAGGCGAAGAGACCCAGTACTTC.

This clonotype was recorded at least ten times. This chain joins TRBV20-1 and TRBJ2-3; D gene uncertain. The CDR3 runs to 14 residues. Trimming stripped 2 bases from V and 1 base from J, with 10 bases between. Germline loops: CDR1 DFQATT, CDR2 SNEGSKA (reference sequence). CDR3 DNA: TGCAGTGCTAGATCCCCGGTCCGCACAGATACGCAGTATTTT. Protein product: CSARSPVRTDTQYF.

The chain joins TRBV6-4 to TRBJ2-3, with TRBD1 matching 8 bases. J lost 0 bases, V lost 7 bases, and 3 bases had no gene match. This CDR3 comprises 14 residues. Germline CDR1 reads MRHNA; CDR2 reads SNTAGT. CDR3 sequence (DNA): TGTGCCAGCAAGACAGGGGCGAGCACAGATACGCAGTATTTT. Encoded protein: CASKTGASTDTQYF.

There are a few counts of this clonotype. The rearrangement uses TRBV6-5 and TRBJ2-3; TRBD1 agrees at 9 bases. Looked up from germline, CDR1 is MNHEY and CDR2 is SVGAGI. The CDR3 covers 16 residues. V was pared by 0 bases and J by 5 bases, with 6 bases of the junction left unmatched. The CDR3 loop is CASSYSTGGGVDTQYF. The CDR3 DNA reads TGTGCCAGCAGTTACTCGACAGGGGGAGGGGTAGATACGCAGTATTTT.

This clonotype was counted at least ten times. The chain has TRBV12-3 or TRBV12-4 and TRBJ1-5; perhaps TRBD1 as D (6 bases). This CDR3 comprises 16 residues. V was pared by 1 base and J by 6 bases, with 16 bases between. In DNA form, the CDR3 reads TGTGCCAGCAGTTTAGGGGAACAGGGAACCCTTCAGCCCCAGCATTTT. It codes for CASSLGEQGTLQPQHF.

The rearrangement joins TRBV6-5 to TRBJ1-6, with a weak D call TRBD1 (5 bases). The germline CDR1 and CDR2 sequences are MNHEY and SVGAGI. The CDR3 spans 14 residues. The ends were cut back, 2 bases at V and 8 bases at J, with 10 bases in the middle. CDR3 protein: CASSYKGKYSPLHF. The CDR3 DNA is TGTGCCAGCAGTTACAAGGGGAAGTATTCACCCCTCCACTTT.

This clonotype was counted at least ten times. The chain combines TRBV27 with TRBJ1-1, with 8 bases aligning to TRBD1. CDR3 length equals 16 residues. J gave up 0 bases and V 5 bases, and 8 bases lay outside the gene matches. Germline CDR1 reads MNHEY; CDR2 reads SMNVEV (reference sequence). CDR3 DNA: TGTGCCAGCAGTCTAATGTCGGACAGGGTGAACACTGAAGCTTTCTTT. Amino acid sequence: CASSLMSDRVNTEAFF.

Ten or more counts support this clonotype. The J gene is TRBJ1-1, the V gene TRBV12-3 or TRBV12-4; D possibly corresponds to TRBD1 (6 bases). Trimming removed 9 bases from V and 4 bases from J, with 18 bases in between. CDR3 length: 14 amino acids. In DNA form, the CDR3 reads TGTGCCAGTGGGGGGGGGCGACTAGGCACTGAAGCTTTCTTT. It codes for CASGGGRLGTEAFF.

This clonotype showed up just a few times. The CDR3 DNA reads as TGCAGTGCTAGTAACACCTACGAGCAGTACTTC. Its protein is CSASNTYEQYF. The chain is built from TRBV20-1 and TRBJ2-7, with unresolved D. Trimming shortened V by 3 bases and J by 2 bases, and 5 bases separated the two germline ends. The V gene's germline CDR1 is DFQATT and CDR2 SNEGSKA (reference sequence). This CDR3 spans 11 amino acids.

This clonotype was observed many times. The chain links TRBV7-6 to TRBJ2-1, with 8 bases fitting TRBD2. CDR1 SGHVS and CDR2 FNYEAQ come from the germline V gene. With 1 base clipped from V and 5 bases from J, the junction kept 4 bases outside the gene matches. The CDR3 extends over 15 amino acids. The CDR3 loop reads CASSLGGGINNEQFF. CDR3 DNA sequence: TGTGCCAGCAGCTTAGGCGGGGGGATTAACAATGAGCAGTTCTTC.